The text below deals with one T cell receptor beta chain. Antigen: not known. MiXCR was run by TCRdb on the RT-PCR reads, yielding one entry per CDR3 protein. The sample holds about 480,000 distinct CDR3 sequences, 10% to 15% seen once. This sample was included in a study of response to subunit inactivated influenza vaccine. Broader study findings: Each seasonal influenza vaccination recruits few new T cells, the authors suggested.

This CDR3 is built from 15 residues. Germline V gene data show CDR1 as SEHNR and CDR2 as FQNEAQ (reference sequence). Trimming shortened V by 4 bases and J by 4 bases, and 16 bases separated the two germline ends. The sequenced sample was PBMCs from blood, obtained around seven weeks after vaccination. The sequence came from a man aged 45-65 years who received an inactivated influenza vaccine. The rearrangement links TRBV7-9 to TRBJ1-2; a possible D gene is TRBD1 (5 bases). CDR3 protein: CASSSSGKRGYGYTF. The CDR3 DNA reads TGTGCCAGCAGCTCAAGCGGAAAAAGGGGCTATGGCTACACCTTC.